This T cell receptor (beta chain) was identified during a study of T-cell reconstitution after alpha-beta-depleted transplantation in children. Findings and caveats of the study: Hyperexpanded clones declined; after one year, newly produced T cells mostly supplied diversity. In patients about two months after transplant, alpha-beta T cells reportedly arose from several hundred expanded graft clones. Recipient T cells and thymic progenitors that survived were the source of the high TCRbeta diversity seen at day 60 in some patients.

A library of TCRbeta sequences, prepared with unique molecular identifiers, was generated. TCRdb called the PCR reads again in MiXCR, with one record for every CDR3 protein. The table lists around 300,000 distinct CDR3 sequences, approximately 10% of them singletons. In this sample, this clonotype turned up a few times. The antigen is not known. Trimming took 3 bases from V and 0 from J, leaving 18 bases between them. Germline loops: CDR1 GTSNPN, CDR2 SVGIG (reference sequence). CDR3 length: 18 residues. The rearrangement uses TRBV30 and TRBJ2-6, with a tentative D call TRBD1 (6 bases). The TCR originated in a male patient aged 2-10 years who had a stem cell transplant for chronic granulomatous disease, so the T cells may come from the graft donor. This material consisted of peripheral blood, taken 180 days after TCRalphabeta/CD19-depleted stem cell transplant. DNA of the CDR3: TGTGCCTGGAGGAGGGCAGGGGCCCCTCTCTCTGGGGCCAACGTCCTGACTTTC. Its translation is CAWRRAGAPLSGANVLTF.